The sample holds a few counts of the clone carrying this TCR beta chain. What it binds is unknown. The CDR3 extends over 21 amino acids. The method was immunoSEQ multiplex PCR; TCRdb's version includes in-frame clones alone and lacks a portion of them. This table holds under 95,000 clones, roughly 93% found once. These data are taken from a study of cytomegalovirus exposure and HLA in healthy donors. Study summary: The roughly 700 first-cohort repertoires shared a platform with the 110 or so validation repertoires, as reported in a later analysis.

The donors were in the 120-subject validation cohort; that cohort was separate from the 666-subject first cohort. General study findings and limits: Rarity characterized most TCR sequences, yet some public TCRs appeared in many donors. TCR beta chains numbering 164 were designated cytomegalovirus-associated.

The sample taken for sequencing was PBMCs. This chain connects TRBV21-1 to TRBJ2-3; the table's D call, TRBD2, has no DNA check behind it. TRBV21-1 is a pseudogene locus. The TCR was taken from a man aged 25 to 45 in good health and CMV-seronegative. Written as DNA, the CDR3 is TGTGCCAGCAGCAAACAACAGGGACTAGCGGGAAAGGGACCTCAAGGAGATACGCAGTATTTT. Encoded protein: CASSKQQGLAGKGPQGDTQYF.